This T cell receptor beta chain derives from a study of tumor-infiltrating lymphocytes in primary liver carcinoma (TCRdb year 2017). Some background on the complete study: Of the five patients, three men and two women aged 30 to 69 years, four had hepatocellular carcinoma and one had combined HCC and intrahepatic cholangiocarcinoma. The roughly 25 tumor region samples were profiled with Agilent mRNA microarrays so that TCRbeta repertoire diversity could be related to the local molecular phenotype. The study combined TCRbeta repertoire sequencing, expression microarrays and whole-exome sequencing across five regions of each liver tumor, with adjacent normal tissue and blood. Each sample produced roughly 3.5 to 7.13 million productive TCRbeta reads, and read depth showed no significant difference between tissue types. High reproducibility was observed for the technical replicate repertoires, with mean shared-clone rates approximately 0.9 and correlation coefficients above 0.95. Tumors of the five patients were stage T1-T3 N0M0 with maximum diameters of roughly 4.2 to 10 cm. A total of about 35 specimens from 5 patients, comprising around 25 tumor regions, 5 adjacent noncancerous liver tissues and 5 peripheral blood samples, were covered by TCRbeta repertoire sequencing. Points the paper makes about the study in general: Because the samples were bulk and unsorted, CD4+ and CD8+ T cell repertoires could not be compared. A significantly larger repertoire fraction was made up by the top 250 clones in tumors than in blood (p = 0.039). Only the TCR beta chain was sequenced, which likely underestimates true repertoire diversity because unpaired alpha chains were not captured. Repertoire overlap was higher between tumor regions (mean about 35%) than tumor-adjacent (17%) or tumor-blood (roughly 14%) pairs, consistent with antigen-driven expansion. Only a few patients were included in the study, and the authors note that the findings should be validated in a larger study. Only roughly 7-25% of top clones appeared in all five regions of a tumor, which suggests that tumor-infiltrating T cells are spatially heterogeneous.

Total RNA and DNA were co-extracted from roughly 20-30 mg of bulk tissue with the AllPrep DNA/RNA mini kit, without cell sorting. Surgical resection was performed in China between 2015 and 2016 on about 5 patients with histopathologically diagnosed primary liver carcinoma. At the time of sampling, the patients had chronic HBV infection and had not received any treatment. Each tumor was sampled at five spatially separated regions: the tumor centre plus the superior, inferior, left-lateral and right-lateral poles. More than 90% viable tumor cells were found by histology in every tumor sample. Each fresh piece of tumor and adjacent tissue was cut in two, with one half stored in RNAlater at -80 degrees C and the other half sent for histology. Using a constant-region primer and ProtoScript II reverse transcriptase, TCRbeta-specific cDNA was reverse-transcribed from approximately 0.5 ug total RNA. Three nested multiplex PCR rounds, following a slightly modified ARM-PCR procedure, were used to build the TCRbeta libraries. Sample barcodes and Illumina adapters were added in a final 25-cycle PCR with Deep VentR polymerase. Before sequencing, amplicons between 200 and 500 bp were purified from gel using a QIAquick gel extraction kit. An Illumina HiSeq 2500 was used to sequence the TCRbeta amplicons, generating 250-bp paired-end reads. The authors' pipeline ran thus. To recover full CDR3 sequences, reads were quality-trimmed using Trimmomatic v0.33 and paired reads were then merged using FLASH v1.2.11. V, D and J germline segments were assigned to the rearranged TCRbeta sequences using MiGEC v1.2.1b. VDJtools v1.0.0 computed clonotype statistics and Shannon-Wiener diversity indices. To reduce sampling bias, subsequent analyses other than the diversity analysis used only the 250 most abundant clonotypes in each sample. The public reads were quality trimmed at Q25 with fastp and then assembled into clones with MiXCR by TCRdb, keeping productive beta chains. Entries are consolidated by CDR3 protein sequence, retaining the most common genes and DNA. It is TCRdb's table, rather than the study itself, that gives the V and J calls and clone size. Counted in this sample were some 43,000 distinct CDR3 sequences; 71% of them appeared once. Of the sample, roughly 29% falls within the top ten clones.

With regard to this clonotype: What this receptor recognizes is not known. Base qualities are not provided; no much larger clone lies one nucleotide away.

Sequencing was done on a sample of liver tumor tissue from sampling region 5. The meaning of the sample's cell subset or site label: tumor region T5, tumor centre. The TCR was taken from a man between 40 and 49 years old with primary liver carcinoma and hepatitis B virus infection.

The nucleotides are TGTGCCAGCAGTGCTCGACAGGGGGGAAACAATGAGCAGTTCTTC. Its amino acids are CASSARQGGNNEQFF. This receptor chain uses TRBV6-1 and TRBJ2-1, and 9 junctional nucleotides match TRBD1. From the germline V gene, CDR1 is MNHNS and CDR2 is SASEGT. From the cysteine up to the phenylalanine, the CDR3 has a length of 15 residues. The DNA shown is the 45-base CDR3, in frame from base 1. V is cut back by 4 bases and J by 5 bases, with 6 bases in the junction unmatched.